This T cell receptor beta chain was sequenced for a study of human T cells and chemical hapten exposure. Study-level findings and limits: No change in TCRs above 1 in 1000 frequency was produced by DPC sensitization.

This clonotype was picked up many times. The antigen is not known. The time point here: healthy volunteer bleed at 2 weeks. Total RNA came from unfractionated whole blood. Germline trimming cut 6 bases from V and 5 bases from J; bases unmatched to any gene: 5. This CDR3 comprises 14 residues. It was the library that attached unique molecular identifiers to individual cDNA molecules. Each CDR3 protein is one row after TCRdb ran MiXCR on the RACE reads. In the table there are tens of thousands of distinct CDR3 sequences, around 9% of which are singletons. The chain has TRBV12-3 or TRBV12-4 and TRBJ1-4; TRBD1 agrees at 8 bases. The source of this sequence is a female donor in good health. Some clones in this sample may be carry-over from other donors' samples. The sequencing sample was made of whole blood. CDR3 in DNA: TGTGCCAGCAGACCACAGGGGGTGAATGAAAAACTGTTTTTT. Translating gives CASRPQGVNEKLFF.